These T cell receptor beta chains were read from a single sample in a study of T cell repertoires in cytomegalovirus infection. MiXCR was run by TCRdb on the reads, yielding one entry per CDR3 protein. The table has about 460,000 distinct CDR3 sequences, 10% to 12% seen once. The sequencing input was PBMCs. The source of these receptors is a human donor in good health (CMV status not recorded). Some clones in this sample may be carry-over from other donors' samples. CDR3s include the opening cysteine and the closing phenylalanine or tryptophan. D genes are given only for firm matches. Clone size is shown for a subset of rows, as once, few, many or a class of expanded clone.

size	J	D	V	DNA	CDR3
NA	TRBJ1-5	NA	TRBV20-1	TGCAGTGCCGGCGGGGCTTATAGCAATCAGCCCCAGCATTTT	CSAGGAYSNQPQHF
many	TRBJ1-5	TRBD1	TRBV10-3	TGTGCCATCAGCCGGGACAGGGACAATCAGCCCCAGCATTTT	CAISRDRDNQPQHF
NA	TRBJ2-5	TRBD1	TRBV20-1	TGCAGTGCTGGACAGGACGGAGAGACCCAGTACTTC	CSAGQDGETQYF
many	TRBJ2-1	NA	TRBV11-2	TGTGCCAGCAGCTCAGCTAGCAACCCCTCCTACAATGAGCAGTTCTTC	CASSSASNPSYNEQFF
NA	TRBJ2-2	TRBD1	TRBV4-2	TGTGCCAGCAGCCAGCTCCCGGGACAGCCCACCGGGGAGCTGTTTTTT	CASSQLPGQPTGELFF
many	TRBJ2-5	NA	TRBV7-9	TGTGCCAGCAGTACTCCTTCCGGGACAGAGACCCAGTACTTC	CASSTPSGTETQYF
NA	TRBJ1-1	NA	TRBV29-1	TGCAGCGTTGACCCCGGGCCTAACACTGAAGCTTTCTTT	CSVDPGPNTEAFF
many	TRBJ2-5	NA	TRBV7-2	TGTGCCAGCAGCTCCATGGGGGGCCAAGAGACCCAGTACTTC	CASSSMGGQETQYF
NA	TRBJ2-7	NA	TRBV24-1	TGTGCCACCAGTGATCCTTCCAGGGGCTACGAGCAGTACTTC	CATSDPSRGYEQYF
many	TRBJ2-1	NA	TRBV7-8	TGTGCCAGCAGCTTAGCCTGGGCGGCCGGCTACAATGAGCAGTTCTTC	CASSLAWAAGYNEQFF
NA	TRBJ1-3	NA	TRBV5-6	TGTGCCAGCAGCCGTGCTCTGGGCTCTGGAAACACCATATATTTT	CASSRALGSGNTIYF
few	TRBJ2-1	NA	TRBV7-2	TGTGCCAGCAGCCCACTATCAGGTGGCAATGAGCAGTTCTTC	CASSPLSGGNEQFF
NA	TRBJ2-2	TRBD2	TRBV6-6	TGTGCCAGCAGTCCCTGGGTGGGGACTAGCGGGATTTTTGGGCGGGAGCTGTTTTTT	CASSPWVGTSGIFGRELFF
few	TRBJ1-2	TRBD1	TRBV29-1	TGCAGCGTTGGAGACAGGGGCTATGGCTACACCTTC	CSVGDRGYGYTF
many	TRBJ1-6	TRBD1	TRBV12-3/TRBV12-4	TGTGCCAGCAGGAAACAGGGGATGTATTCACCCCTCCACTTT	CASRKQGMYSPLHF
many	TRBJ1-2	NA	TRBV6-5	TGTGCCAGCAGTTACTACCGGGACCACCCCAATGGCTACACCTTC	CASSYYRDHPNGYTF
few	TRBJ2-7	TRBD2	TRBV12-3/TRBV12-4	TGTGCCAGCAGTTATAGCGGGGCTAGCCTAAAACTCCACGAGCAGTACTTC	CASSYSGASLKLHEQYF
many	TRBJ2-6	NA	TRBV7-9	TGTGCCAGCAGCTTCACGTCGGTCTCTGGGGCCAACGTCCTGACTTTC	CASSFTSVSGANVLTF
many	TRBJ2-1	TRBD2	TRBV28	TGTGCCAGCAGTTTCCCATTTAGCGGGAGCTCCTACAATGAGCAGTTCTTC	CASSFPFSGSSYNEQFF
many	TRBJ1-1	NA	TRBV7-9	TGTGCCAGCAGCTTAGTCCCGGGCACTGAAGCTTTCTTT	CASSLVPGTEAFF
few	TRBJ1-2	TRBD1	TRBV12-3/TRBV12-4	TGTGCCAGCAGTTTGTTGGGACAGGGCTACACCTTC	CASSLLGQGYTF
few	TRBJ1-6	TRBD1	TRBV12-5	TGTGCTAGTGGCCTCAGGGGGGGTAGTTCACCCCTCCACTTT	CASGLRGGSSPLHF
few	TRBJ2-7	TRBD1	TRBV29-1	TGCAGCGTTGTTAAAAGGGACAGTTCCTACGAGCAGTACTTC	CSVVKRDSSYEQYF
many	TRBJ1-5	TRBD1	TRBV11-3	TGTGCCAGCAGGACCCTTTGGACAGGGATTAGCAATCAGCCCCAGCATTTT	CASRTLWTGISNQPQHF
many	TRBJ2-7	NA	TRBV28	TGTGCCAGCAGTTTTGAGGAATCCATCTCCTACGAGCAGTACTTC	CASSFEESISYEQYF
few	TRBJ1-6	TRBD1	TRBV5-1	TGCGCCAGCAGCTCTGGACAGGGCACAAATAATTCACCCCTCCACTTT	CASSSGQGTNNSPLHF
NA	TRBJ2-1	NA	TRBV9	TGTGCCAGCAGCTCTTTTGGCAGCAGGGGCGATGAGCAGTTCTTC	CASSSFGSRGDEQFF
many	TRBJ2-1	NA	TRBV6-1	TGTGCCACCATTAGGGACCCGGCCGGTGAGCAGTTCTTC	CATIRDPAGEQFF
NA	TRBJ2-5	NA	TRBV20-1	TGCAGTGCACCAAGAGGGACCCAGTACTTC	CSAPRGTQYF
NA	TRBJ1-4	NA	TRBV15	TGTGCCACCAGCAGGATACAGGGAGAGGCTGAAAAACTGTTTTTT	CATSRIQGEAEKLFF
NA	TRBJ2-1	NA	TRBV29-1	TGCAGCGTTGTGGCAGGGGCTCCCTACAATGAGCAGTTCTTC	CSVVAGAPYNEQFF
many	TRBJ2-7	TRBD2	TRBV6-6	TGTGCCAGCAGTTACTCGGCAAGCGGGGGGGCCTACGAGCAGTACTTC	CASSYSASGGAYEQYF
many	TRBJ2-4	NA	TRBV5-5	TGTGCCAGCAGCTTGTCGTCGGGAACCAAAAACATTCAGTACTTC	CASSLSSGTKNIQYF
few	TRBJ1-1	NA	TRBV20-1	TGCAGTGCGCCCCAGGCAGCCTTGAACACTGAAGCTTTCTTT	CSAPQAALNTEAFF
many	TRBJ2-1	TRBD2	TRBV7-9	TGTGCCAGCAGCTCTAGCGGGGGGGTGGGAGGGCAGTTCTTC	CASSSSGGVGGQFF
many	TRBJ2-7	NA	TRBV27	TGTGCCAGCAGTTATTCGACCTTCAGGGACGAGCAGTACTTC	CASSYSTFRDEQYF
NA	TRBJ2-6	NA	TRBV15	TGTGCCACCAGGGACACCCACTCTGGGGCCAACGTCCTGACTTTC	CATRDTHSGANVLTF
many	TRBJ2-5	TRBD2	TRBV27	TGTGCCAGCAGTTTCCGACTAGCGGGGCCATGGGCGCAAGAGACCCAGTACTTC	CASSFRLAGPWAQETQYF
many	TRBJ2-1	TRBD2	TRBV19	TGTGCCAGTAGTGGGGTTCGGGAGGGCCATAATGAGCAGTTCTTC	CASSGVREGHNEQFF
few	TRBJ1-2	TRBD1	TRBV6-6	TGTGCCAGCAGTGCCGGGACAGGCCGCTATGGCTACACCTTC	CASSAGTGRYGYTF
many	TRBJ2-7	NA	TRBV12-3/TRBV12-4	TGTGCCAGCAGACCGGGACTTGGGAGCGAGCAGTACTTC	CASRPGLGSEQYF
NA	TRBJ2-1	TRBD2	TRBV19	TGTGCCAGTACCCCCCCTCGAAGCGGGAGATGGAATGAGCAGTTCTTC	CASTPPRSGRWNEQFF
many	TRBJ1-1	NA	TRBV9	TGTGCCAGCAGCGCCGGGGCAGGGGAAACTGAAGCTTTCTTT	CASSAGAGETEAFF
NA	TRBJ2-7	NA	TRBV7-6	TGTGACAGCAGCTCAACATACGAGCAGTACTTC	CDSSSTYEQYF
many	TRBJ2-2	TRBD2	TRBV7-2	TGTGCCAGCAGGTTGACTAGCGCTGCCGGGGAGCTGTTTTTT	CASRLTSAAGELFF
NA	TRBJ2-5	NA	TRBV6-2/TRBV6-3	TGTGCCAGCAGTTACGACCTAAGCCTCACCCATGACCCTAATACGGAGACCCAGTACTTC	CASSYDLSLTHDPNTETQYF
many	TRBJ2-5	NA	TRBV20-1	TGCAGTGTCACGTCCGAGCAAAAAGAGACCCAGTACTTC	CSVTSEQKETQYF
NA	TRBJ1-5	TRBD1	TRBV5-5	TGTGCCAGCAGTGGTGAAACAGGGGGCCGGGGCAATCAGCCCCAGCATTTT	CASSGETGGRGNQPQHF
many	TRBJ2-3	TRBD2	TRBV4-2	TGTGCCAGCAGCCAAGTATCAAGCGGGAGGTTCTCGACAGATACGCAGTATTTT	CASSQVSSGRFSTDTQYF
many	TRBJ2-1	NA	TRBV6-1	TGTGCCAACCGGATGGCACCCGACAATGAGCAGTTCTTC	CANRMAPDNEQFF